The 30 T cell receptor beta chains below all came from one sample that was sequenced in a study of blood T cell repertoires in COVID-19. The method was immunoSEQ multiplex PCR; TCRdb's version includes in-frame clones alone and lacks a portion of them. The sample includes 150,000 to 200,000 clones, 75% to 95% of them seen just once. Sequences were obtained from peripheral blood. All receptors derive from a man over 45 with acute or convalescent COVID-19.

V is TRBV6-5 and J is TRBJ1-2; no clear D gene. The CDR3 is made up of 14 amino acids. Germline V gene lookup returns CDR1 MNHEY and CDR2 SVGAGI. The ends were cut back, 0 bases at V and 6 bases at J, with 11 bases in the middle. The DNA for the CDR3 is TGTGCCAGCAGTTACTCGTCGTCTTTTCATGGCTACACCTTC. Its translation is CASSYSSSFHGYTF.

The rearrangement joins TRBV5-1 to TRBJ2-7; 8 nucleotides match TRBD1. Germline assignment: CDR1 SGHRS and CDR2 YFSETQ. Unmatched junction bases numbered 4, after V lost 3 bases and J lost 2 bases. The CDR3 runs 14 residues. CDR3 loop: CASSSTGGTYEQYF. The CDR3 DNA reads TGCGCCAGCAGCTCCACAGGGGGGACCTACGAGCAGTACTTC.

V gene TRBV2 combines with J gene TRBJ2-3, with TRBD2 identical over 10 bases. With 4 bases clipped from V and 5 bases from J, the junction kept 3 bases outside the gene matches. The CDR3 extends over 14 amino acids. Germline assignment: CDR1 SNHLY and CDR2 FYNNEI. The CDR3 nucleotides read TGTGCCAGCAGTGCGGGACTAGCGAGAGATACGCAGTATTTT. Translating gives CASSAGLARDTQYF.

This chain's CDR3 is CASSGRGGNTEAFF. The CDR3 coding sequence is TGTGCCAGCAGCGGAAGAGGGGGGAACACTGAAGCTTTCTTT. This rearrangement joins TRBV9 to TRBJ1-1; D might be TRBD1 (6 bases). Trimming stripped 3 bases from V and 1 base from J, with 10 bases between. CDR1 is SGDLS, CDR2 YYNGEE, per germline. This CDR3 spans 14 amino acids. The full variable domain, completed using reference TRBV9 and TRBJ1-1, is DSGVTQTPKHLITATGQRVTLRCSPRSGDLSVYWYQQSLDQGLQFLIQYYNGEERAKGNILERFSAQQFPDLHSELNLSSLELGDSALYFCASSGRGGNTEAFFGQGTRLTVV.

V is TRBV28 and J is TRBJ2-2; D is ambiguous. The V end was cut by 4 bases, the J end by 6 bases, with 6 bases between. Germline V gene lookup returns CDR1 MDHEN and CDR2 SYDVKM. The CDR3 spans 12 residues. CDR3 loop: CASSSPSGELFF. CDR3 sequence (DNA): TGTGCCAGCAGTTCCCCCTCCGGGGAGCTGTTTTTT.

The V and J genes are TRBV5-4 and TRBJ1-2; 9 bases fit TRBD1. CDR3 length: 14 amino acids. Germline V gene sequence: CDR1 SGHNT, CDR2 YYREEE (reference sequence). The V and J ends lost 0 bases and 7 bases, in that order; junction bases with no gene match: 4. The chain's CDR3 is CASSLVEGQGGYTF. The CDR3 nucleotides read TGTGCCAGCAGCTTGGTCGAGGGACAGGGTGGCTACACCTTC.

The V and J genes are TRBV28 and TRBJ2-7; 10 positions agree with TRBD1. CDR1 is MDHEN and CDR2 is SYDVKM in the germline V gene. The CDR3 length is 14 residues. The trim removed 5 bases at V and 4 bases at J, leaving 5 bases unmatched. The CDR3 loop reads CASSPGDRGYEQYV. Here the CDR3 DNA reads TGTGCCAGCAGTCCTGGGGACAGGGGTTACGAGCAGTACGTC.

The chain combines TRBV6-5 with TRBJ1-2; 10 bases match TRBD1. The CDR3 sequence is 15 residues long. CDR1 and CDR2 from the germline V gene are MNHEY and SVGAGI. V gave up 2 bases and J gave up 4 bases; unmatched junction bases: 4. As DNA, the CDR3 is TGTGCCAGCAGTTACCTGACAGGGGGCGGCTATGGCTACACCTTC. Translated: CASSYLTGGGYGYTF.

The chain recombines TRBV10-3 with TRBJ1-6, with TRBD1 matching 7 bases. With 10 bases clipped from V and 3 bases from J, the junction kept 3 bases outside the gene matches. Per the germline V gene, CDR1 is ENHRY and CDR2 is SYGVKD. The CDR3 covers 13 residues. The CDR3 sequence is CATGTDYNSPLHF. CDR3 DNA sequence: TGTGCCACAGGGACAGACTATAATTCACCCCTCCACTTT.

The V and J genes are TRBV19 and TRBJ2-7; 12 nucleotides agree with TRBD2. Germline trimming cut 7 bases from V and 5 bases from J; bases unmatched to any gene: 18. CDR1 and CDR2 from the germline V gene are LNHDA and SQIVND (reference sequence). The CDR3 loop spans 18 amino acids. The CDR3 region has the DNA TGTGCCAGTACCCTAAAGCCCCCCACTAGCGGGAGGTCGGACGAGCAGTACTTC. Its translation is CASTLKPPTSGRSDEQYF.

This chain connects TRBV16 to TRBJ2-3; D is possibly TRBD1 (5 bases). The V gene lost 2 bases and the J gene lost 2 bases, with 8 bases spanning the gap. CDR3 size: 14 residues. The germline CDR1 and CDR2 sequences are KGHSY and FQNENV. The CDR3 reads CASSQPTDTDTQYF. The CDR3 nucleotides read TGTGCCAGCAGCCAACCGACAGACACAGATACGCAGTATTTT. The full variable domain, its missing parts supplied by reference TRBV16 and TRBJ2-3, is GEEVAQTPKHLVRGEGQKAKLYCAPIKGHSYVFWYQQVLKNEFKFLISFQNENVFDETGMPKERFSAKCLPNSPCSLEIQATKLEDSAVYFCASSQPTDTDTQYFGPGTRLTVL.

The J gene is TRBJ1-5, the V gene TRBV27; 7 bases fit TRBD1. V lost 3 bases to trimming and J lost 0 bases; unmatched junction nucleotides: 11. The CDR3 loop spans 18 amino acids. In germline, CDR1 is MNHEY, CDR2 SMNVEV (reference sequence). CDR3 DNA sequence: TGTGCCAGCAGTTTGGTGGGACAGCAATCTTATAGCAATCAGCCCCAGCATTTT. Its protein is CASSLVGQQSYSNQPQHF.

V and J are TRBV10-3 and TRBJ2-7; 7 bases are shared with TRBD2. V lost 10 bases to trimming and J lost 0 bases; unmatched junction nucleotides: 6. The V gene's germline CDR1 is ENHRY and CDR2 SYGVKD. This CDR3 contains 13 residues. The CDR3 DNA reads TGTGCCACCCAAGCGGGGCCCTCCTACGAGCAGTACGTC. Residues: CATQAGPSYEQYV.

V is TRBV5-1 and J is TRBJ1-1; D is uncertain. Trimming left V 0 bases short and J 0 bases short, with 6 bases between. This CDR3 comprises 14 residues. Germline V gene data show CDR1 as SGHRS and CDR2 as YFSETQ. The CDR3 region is CASSLGQMNTEAFF. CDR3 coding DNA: TGCGCCAGCAGCTTGGGACAAATGAACACTGAAGCTTTCTTT. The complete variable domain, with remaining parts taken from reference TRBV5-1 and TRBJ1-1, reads KAGVTQTPRYLIKTRGQQVTLSCSPISGHRSVSWYQQTPGQGLQFLFEYFSETQRNKGNFPGRFSGRQFSNSRSEMNVSTLELGDSALYLCASSLGQMNTEAFFGQGTRLTVV.

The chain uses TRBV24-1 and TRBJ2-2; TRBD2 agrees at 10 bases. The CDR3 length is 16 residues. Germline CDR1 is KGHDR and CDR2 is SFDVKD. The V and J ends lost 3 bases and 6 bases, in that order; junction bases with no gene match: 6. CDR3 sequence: CATSDGLAGVAGELFF. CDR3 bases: TGTGCCACCAGTGATGGCCTAGCGGGGGTGGCCGGGGAGCTGTTTTTT.

The CDR3 coding sequence is TGTGCCAGCAGTTTATGGGACAGGGTGTACGAGCAGTACTTC. Protein sequence: CASSLWDRVYEQYF. The chain is built from TRBV27 and TRBJ2-7, with 9 bases that match TRBD1. With V trimmed by 1 base and J by 4 bases, 2 bases remained unmatched. The CDR3 runs to 14 residues. Germline V lookup: CDR1 MNHEY, CDR2 SMNVEV (reference sequence).

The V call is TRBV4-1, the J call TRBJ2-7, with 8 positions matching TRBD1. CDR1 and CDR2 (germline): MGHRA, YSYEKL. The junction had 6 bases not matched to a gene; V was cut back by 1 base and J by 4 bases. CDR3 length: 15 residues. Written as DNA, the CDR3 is TGCGCCAGCAGCCAAGGGGCAGGGGGCGGGTACGAGCAGTACGTC. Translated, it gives CASSQGAGGGYEQYV.

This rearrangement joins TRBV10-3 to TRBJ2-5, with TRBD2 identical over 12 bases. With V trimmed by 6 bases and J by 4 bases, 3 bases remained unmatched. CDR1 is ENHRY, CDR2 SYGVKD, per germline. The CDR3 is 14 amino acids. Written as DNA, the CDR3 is TGTGCCATCAGACAGGGACTAGCGGGAGAGACCCAGTACTTC. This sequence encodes CAIRQGLAGETQYF.

The CDR3: CASSFWGKEAGNQPQHF. The CDR3, as DNA: TGTGCCAGCAGTTTTTGGGGAAAGGAGGCCGGCAATCAGCCCCAGCATTTT. This sequence joins TRBV28 and TRBJ1-5; D is ambiguous. The CDR3 loop spans 17 amino acids. Per the germline V gene, CDR1 is MDHEN and CDR2 is SYDVKM. The V gene lost 3 bases and the J gene lost 2 bases, with 17 bases spanning the gap.

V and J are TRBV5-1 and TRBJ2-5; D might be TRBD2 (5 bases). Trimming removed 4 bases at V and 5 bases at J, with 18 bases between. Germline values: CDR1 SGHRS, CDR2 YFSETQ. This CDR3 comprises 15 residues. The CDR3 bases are TGCGCCAGCAGCCGTTCCAAAATCACGGGGGAGACCCAGTACTTC. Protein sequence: CASSRSKITGETQYF.

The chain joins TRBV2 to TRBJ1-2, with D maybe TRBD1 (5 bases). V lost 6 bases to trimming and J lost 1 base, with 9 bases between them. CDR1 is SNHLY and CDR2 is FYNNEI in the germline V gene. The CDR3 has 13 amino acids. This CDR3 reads CASRDDSNYGYTF. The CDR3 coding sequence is TGTGCCAGCAGGGACGACAGTAACTATGGCTACACCTTC.

The CDR3 DNA is TGTGCCAGCAGCCCCAGGGGGCGCGCAGATACGCAGTATTTT. Protein product: CASSPRGRADTQYF. The genes are TRBV7-9 and TRBJ2-3, with 8 bases identical to TRBD1. The CDR3 has 14 residues. Germline CDR1 reads SEHNR; CDR2 reads FQNEAQ (reference sequence). Losses at the gene ends were 5 bases for V and 4 bases for J; bases not matched to a gene: 5.

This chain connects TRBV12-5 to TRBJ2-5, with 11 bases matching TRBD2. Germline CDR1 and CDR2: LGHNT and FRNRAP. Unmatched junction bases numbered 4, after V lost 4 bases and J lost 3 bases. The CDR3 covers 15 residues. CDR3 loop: CASGSTSGSKETQYF. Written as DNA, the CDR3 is TGTGCTAGTGGTTCTACTAGCGGGAGTAAAGAGACCCAGTACTTC.

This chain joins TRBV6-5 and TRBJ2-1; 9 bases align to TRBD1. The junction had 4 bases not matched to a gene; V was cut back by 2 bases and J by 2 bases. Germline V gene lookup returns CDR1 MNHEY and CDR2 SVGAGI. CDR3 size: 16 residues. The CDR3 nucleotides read TGTGCCAGCAGTTACGAAGGACAGGGGACCTACAATGAGCAGTTCTTC. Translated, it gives CASSYEGQGTYNEQFF.

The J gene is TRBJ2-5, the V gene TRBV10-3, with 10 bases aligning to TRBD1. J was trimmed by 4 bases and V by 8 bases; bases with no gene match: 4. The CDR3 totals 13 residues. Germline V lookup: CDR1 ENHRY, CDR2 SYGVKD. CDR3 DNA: TGTGCCATCGGGACAGGGGACGGAGAGACCCAGTACTTC. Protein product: CAIGTGDGETQYF.

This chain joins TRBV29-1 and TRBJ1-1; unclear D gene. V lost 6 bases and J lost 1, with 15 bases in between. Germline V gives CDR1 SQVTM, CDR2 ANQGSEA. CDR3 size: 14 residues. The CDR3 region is CSVTSMGGNTEAFF. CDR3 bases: TGCAGCGTGACCTCGATGGGAGGGAACACTGAAGCTTTCTTT.

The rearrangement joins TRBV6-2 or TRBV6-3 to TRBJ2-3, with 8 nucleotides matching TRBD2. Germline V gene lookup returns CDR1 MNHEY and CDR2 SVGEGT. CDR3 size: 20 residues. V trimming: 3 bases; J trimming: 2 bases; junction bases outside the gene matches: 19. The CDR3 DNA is TGTGCCAGCAGTTATCCTTCTTCCGGGGGGGCCGGTGCGGCCACAGATACGCAGTATTTT. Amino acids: CASSYPSSGGAGAATDTQYF.

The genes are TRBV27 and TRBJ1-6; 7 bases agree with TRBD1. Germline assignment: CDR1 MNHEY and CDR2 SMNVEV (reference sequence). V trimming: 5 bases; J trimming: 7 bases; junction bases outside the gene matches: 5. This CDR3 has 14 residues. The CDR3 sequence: CASSLPGQNSPLHF. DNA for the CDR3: TGTGCCAGCAGTCTCCCGGGACAGAATTCACCCCTCCACTTT.

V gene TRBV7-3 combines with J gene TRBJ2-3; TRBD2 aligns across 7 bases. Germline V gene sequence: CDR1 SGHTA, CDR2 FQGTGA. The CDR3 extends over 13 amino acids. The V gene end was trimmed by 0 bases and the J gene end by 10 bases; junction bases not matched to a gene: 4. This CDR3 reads CASSLTLSGAQYF. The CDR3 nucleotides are TGTGCCAGCAGCTTAACGCTGAGCGGGGCGCAGTATTTT.

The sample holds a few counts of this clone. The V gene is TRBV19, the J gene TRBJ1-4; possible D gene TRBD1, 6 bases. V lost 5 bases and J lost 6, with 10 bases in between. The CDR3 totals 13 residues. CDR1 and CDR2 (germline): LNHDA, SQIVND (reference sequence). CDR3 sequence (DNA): TGTGCCAGTAGTCCAGGGACATATGAAAAACTGTTTTTT. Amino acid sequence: CASSPGTYEKLFF. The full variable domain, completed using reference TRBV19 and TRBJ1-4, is DGGITQSPKYLFRKEGQNVTLSCEQNLNHDAMYWYRQDPGQGLRLIYYSQIVNDFQKGDIAEGYSVSREKKESFPLTVTSAQKNPTAFYLCASSPGTYEKLFFGSGTQLSVL.